This T cell receptor (beta chain) emerged from a study of T-cell reconstitution after alpha-beta-depleted transplantation in children. To note about this clonotype: The antigen is unknown.

Study observations and caveats: Diversity of TCRbeta at day 60 was high in some patients, arising from surviving recipient T cells and thymic progenitors.

Preparation of the TCRbeta library used unique molecular identifiers. TCRdb re-derived calls from the PCR reads in MiXCR, one entry per CDR3 protein. The profile shows approximately 980,000 distinct CDR3 sequences, roughly 31% of them singletons. The TCR sequence derives from a boy in the first two years of life who had a stem cell transplant for SCID, so the T cells may come from the graft donor. The sequencing used PBMCs, mostly from graft donor cells, collected 360 days after TCRalphabeta/CD19-depleted stem cell transplant.

The CDR3 sequence: CASGLAPGSEQFF. CDR3 sequence (DNA): TGTGCTAGTGGTTTGGCTCCAGGGAGTGAGCAGTTCTTC. The chain couples TRBV12-5 to TRBJ2-1, with D perhaps given as TRBD1 or TRBD2 (5 bases each). The V gene lost 1 base and the J gene lost 9 bases, with 10 bases spanning the gap. This CDR3 comprises 13 residues. Per the germline V gene, CDR1 is LGHNT and CDR2 is FRNRAP.